This T cell receptor (beta chain) was found in a study of cytomegalovirus exposure and HLA in healthy donors. The CDR3 has 13 residues. The germline CDR1 and CDR2 sequences are SGHNT and YENEEA. Trimming cost V 5 bases and J 3 bases, with 11 bases left between them. The PCR had 60 Vbeta and 13 Jbeta primers. Clones were read by immunoSEQ multiplex PCR, and TCRdb kept only the in-frame ones, dropping some. The table includes around 36,000 clones, 70% to 90% detected once. Turning to this clone: Its antigen is currently unknown.

Notes on the study in general: A list of 150 or so TCR beta chains associated with cytomegalovirus was given.

Sequences were obtained from PBMCs. The J gene is TRBJ2-7, the V gene TRBV11-3, with D hard to call. The clonotype comes from a woman aged 40 to 50 in good health and CMV-seropositive. In nucleotides, the CDR3 is TGTGCCAGCAGCAAAGGATCGGGCTACGAGCAGTACTTC. Translated: CASSKGSGYEQYF.